These T cell receptor beta chains were read from a single sample in a study of breast tumors, draining lymph nodes, adjacent tissues. Each CDR3 protein is one row after TCRdb ran MiXCR on the multiplex PCR reads. The data show 150,000 or so distinct CDR3 sequences, more than 25% seen once. Sequencing was carried out using axillary lymph node tissue. The receptors shown here come from a female donor with breast cancer. Some clones in this sample may be carry-over from other donors' samples. The CDR3 runs from the conserved cysteine through the conserved F or W. The D gene is left open where the match is weak. Clone size is stated in some rows and not others, as once, few, many or a class when expanded.

J gene	D gene	V gene	clone size	CDR3 protein	CDR3 DNA
TRBJ1-4	NA	TRBV19	NA	CASSKQEGPYEKLFF	TGTGCCAGTAGTAAACAGGAAGGTCCTTATGAAAAACTGTTTTTT
TRBJ2-6	NA	TRBV11-3	NA	CASSLVGSGVWWCGDVVTF	TGTGCCAGCAGCTTAGTTGGGTCGGGGGTCTGGTGGTGTGGGGACGTCGTGACTTTC
TRBJ2-1	NA	TRBV19	many	CASSITRARLNEQFF	TGTGCCAGTAGTATAACAAGGGCCCGTTTAAATGAGCAGTTCTTC
TRBJ2-2	TRBD1	TRBV30	many	CAWNQGAGGELFF	TGTGCCTGGAATCAGGGGGCGGGTGGGGAGCTGTTTTTT
TRBJ2-7	NA	TRBV11-2	NA	CASSLGLQSYEQYF	TGTGCCAGCAGCTTAGGACTGCAGTCCTACGAGCAGTACTTC
TRBJ1-3	NA	TRBV10-3	NA	CAITQGGGNTIYF	TGTGCCATCACCCAAGGCGGGGGTAACACCATATATTTT
TRBJ1-2	NA	TRBV2	NA	CASSVHSPNYGYTF	TGTGCCAGCAGTGTTCACAGCCCTAACTATGGCTACACCTTC
TRBJ2-6	TRBD2	TRBV7-2	NA	CASSLTTSGGANVLTF	TGTGCCAGCAGCTTGACGACTAGCGGGGGGGCCAACGTCCTGACTTTC
TRBJ2-1	NA	TRBV7-3	many	CASGLVGGNEQFF	TGTGCCAGCGGGCTAGTGGGTGGGAATGAGCAGTTCTTC
TRBJ2-7	TRBD2	TRBV7-2	many	CASSRTSGGGEQYF	TGTGCCAGCAGTCGGACTAGCGGGGGTGGCGAGCAGTACTTC
TRBJ2-1	TRBD2	TRBV7-9	many	CAIPTGGEYNEQFF	TGTGCCATACCGACGGGGGGGGAATACAATGAGCAGTTCTTC
TRBJ2-1	NA	TRBV28	NA	CASVQGLEQFF	TGTGCCAGCGTACAGGGCCTGGAGCAGTTCTTC
TRBJ1-4	NA	TRBV25-1	NA	CASSETGARDEKLFF	TGTGCCAGCAGTGAAACTGGGGCAAGGGATGAAAAACTGTTTTTT
TRBJ1-5	NA	TRBV19	many	CASTGRREGGQPQHF	TGTGCCAGTACAGGTCGCAGGGAAGGAGGACAGCCCCAGCATTTT
TRBJ2-2	NA	TRBV7-8	many	CASSPSGGSTGELFF	TGTGCCAGCAGCCCCTCCGGGGGCTCGACCGGGGAGCTGTTTTTT
TRBJ1-2	TRBD1	TRBV20-1	many	CSAPQGADYGYTF	TGCAGTGCCCCACAGGGGGCGGACTATGGCTACACCTTC
TRBJ2-6	NA	TRBV28	many	CASGPAGANVLTF	TGTGCCAGCGGGCCAGCTGGGGCCAACGTCCTGACTTTC
TRBJ2-7	TRBD2	TRBV7-8	NA	CASSLLAGGHYEQYF	TGTGCCAGCAGTCTTCTAGCGGGAGGGCACTACGAGCAGTACTTC
TRBJ1-1	NA	TRBV14	NA	CASTTTSGGTEAFF	TGTGCCAGCACCACCACGTCGGGAGGAACTGAAGCTTTCTTT
TRBJ1-4	TRBD1	TRBV30	NA	CAWSQIDRALPGGNEKLFF	TGTGCCTGGAGCCAAATCGACAGGGCCCTCCCCGGGGGTAATGAAAAACTGTTTTTT
TRBJ1-5	NA	TRBV11-1	NA	CASSQGQNPPQHF	TGTGCCAGCAGCCAGGGCCAGAATCCGCCCCAGCATTTT
TRBJ2-7	NA	TRBV20-1	many	CSASPPQARGYEQYF	TGCAGTGCTAGCCCCCCCCAAGCGAGGGGCTACGAGCAGTACTTC
TRBJ2-1	TRBD2	TRBV7-3	many	CATHPRGLADQNNEQFF	TGTGCCACACACCCTCGAGGACTAGCGGATCAGAACAATGAGCAGTTCTTC
TRBJ2-7	NA	TRBV6-5	NA	CASSYSVSYEQYF	TGTGCCAGCAGTTACTCCGTCTCCTACGAGCAGTACTTC
TRBJ2-1	NA	TRBV11-1	many	CASSHPLRNEQFF	TGTGCCAGCAGCCACCCCCTTAGGAATGAGCAGTTCTTC
TRBJ1-5	NA	TRBV27	few	CASGLRDNQPQHF	TGTGCCAGCGGTCTCCGGGATAATCAGCCCCAGCATTTT
TRBJ1-5	NA	TRBV20-1	once	CSARVARDQPQHF	TGCAGTGCTAGAGTGGCCCGGGATCAGCCCCAGCATTTT
TRBJ2-7	TRBD2	TRBV6-5	many	CASSSTFTSGQPYEQYF	TGTGCCAGCAGTTCTACATTTACTAGCGGGCAACCCTACGAGCAGTACTTC
TRBJ1-2	NA	TRBV19	many	CASSIGRDYGYTF	TGTGCCAGTAGTATAGGAAGGGACTATGGCTACACCTTC
TRBJ2-7	TRBD2	TRBV7-8	NA	CASSARTSGETYEQYF	TGTGCCAGCAGCGCAAGAACTAGCGGAGAAACCTACGAGCAGTACTTC
TRBJ2-5	TRBD1	TRBV24-1	few	CATSDAGTGGLETQYF	TGTGCCACCAGTGATGCCGGGACAGGGGGCTTGGAGACCCAGTACTTC
TRBJ2-1	TRBD2	TRBV9	NA	CVSSNHGTSGRSKQFF	TGTGTCAGCAGTAACCACGGGACTAGCGGGAGAAGTAAGCAGTTCTTC